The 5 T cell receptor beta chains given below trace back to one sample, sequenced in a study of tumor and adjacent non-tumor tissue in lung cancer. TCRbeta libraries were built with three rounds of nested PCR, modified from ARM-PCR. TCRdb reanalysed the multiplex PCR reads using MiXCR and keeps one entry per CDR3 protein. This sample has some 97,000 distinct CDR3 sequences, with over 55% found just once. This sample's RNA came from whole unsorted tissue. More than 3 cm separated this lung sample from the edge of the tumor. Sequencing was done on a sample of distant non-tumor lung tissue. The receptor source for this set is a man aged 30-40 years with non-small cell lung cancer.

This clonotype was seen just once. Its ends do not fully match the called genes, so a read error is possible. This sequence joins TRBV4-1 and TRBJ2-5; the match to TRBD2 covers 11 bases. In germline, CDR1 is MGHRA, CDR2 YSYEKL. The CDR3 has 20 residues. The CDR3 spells CTSSQQAPSGRISGWETQYF. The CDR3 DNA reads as TGCACCAGCAGCCAACAGGCGCCTAGCGGGAGGATTAGTGGCTGGGAGACCCAGTACTTC.

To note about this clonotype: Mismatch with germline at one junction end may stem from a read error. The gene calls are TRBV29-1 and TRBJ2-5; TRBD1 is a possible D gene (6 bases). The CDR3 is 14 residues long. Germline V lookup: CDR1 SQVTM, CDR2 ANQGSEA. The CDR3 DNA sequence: TGCATCGTTGAACCCCGGGACAATCAAGAGACCCAATACTTC. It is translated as CIVEPRDNQETQYF.

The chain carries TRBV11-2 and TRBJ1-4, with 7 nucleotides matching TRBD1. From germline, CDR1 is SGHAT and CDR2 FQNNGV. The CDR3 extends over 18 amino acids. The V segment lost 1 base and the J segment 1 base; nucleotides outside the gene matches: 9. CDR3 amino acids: CASSLGTGHWGTNEKLFF. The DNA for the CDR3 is TGTGCCAGCAGCTTAGGGACAGGACATTGGGGAACTAATGAAAAACTGTTTTTT. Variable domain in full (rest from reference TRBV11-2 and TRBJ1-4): EAGVAQSPRYKIIEKRQSVAFWCNPISGHATLYWYQQILGQGPKLLIQFQNNGVVDDSQLPKDRFSAERLKGVDSTLKIQPAKLEDSAVYLCASSLGTGHWGTNEKLFFGSGTQLSVL.

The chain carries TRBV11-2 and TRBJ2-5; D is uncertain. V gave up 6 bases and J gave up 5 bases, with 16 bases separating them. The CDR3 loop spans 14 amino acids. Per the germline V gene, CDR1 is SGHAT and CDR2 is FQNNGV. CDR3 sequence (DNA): TGTGCCAGCAGTTTAAATCCCTGGTTTGAGACCCAGTACTTC. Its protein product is CASSLNPWFETQYF.

The CDR3 protein is CASSSPSFYNEQFF. The DNA for the CDR3 is TGTGCCAGCAGCTCCCCTAGCTTCTACAATGAGCAGTTCTTC. The chain couples TRBV11-3 to TRBJ2-1; a possible D gene is TRBD2 (5 bases). Germline CDR1 reads SGHNT; CDR2 reads YENEEA. The V gene lost 4 bases and the J gene lost 3 bases, with 10 bases spanning the gap. This CDR3 contains 14 residues.